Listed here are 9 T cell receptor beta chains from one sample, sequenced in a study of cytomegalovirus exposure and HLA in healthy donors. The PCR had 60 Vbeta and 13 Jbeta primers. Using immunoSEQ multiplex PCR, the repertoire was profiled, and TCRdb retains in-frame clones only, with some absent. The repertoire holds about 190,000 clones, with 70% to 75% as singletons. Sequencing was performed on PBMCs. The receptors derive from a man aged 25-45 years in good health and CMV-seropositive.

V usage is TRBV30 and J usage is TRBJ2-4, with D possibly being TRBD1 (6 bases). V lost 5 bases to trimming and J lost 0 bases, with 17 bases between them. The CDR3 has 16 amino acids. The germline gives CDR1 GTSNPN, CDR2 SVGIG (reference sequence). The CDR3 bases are TGTGCCTGGGCACCGGGACACGGGGTAGCCAAAAACATTCAGTACTTC. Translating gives CAWAPGHGVAKNIQYF.

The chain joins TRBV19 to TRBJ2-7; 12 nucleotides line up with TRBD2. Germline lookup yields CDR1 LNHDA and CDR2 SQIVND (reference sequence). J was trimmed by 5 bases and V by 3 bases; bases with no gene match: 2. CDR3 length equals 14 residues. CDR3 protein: CASSMTSGRNEQYF. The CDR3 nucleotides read TGTGCCAGTAGTATGACTAGCGGGAGAAACGAGCAGTACTTC.

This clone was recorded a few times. The CDR3 DNA reads as TGTGCCAGCTCACTGGACTTGGGCAATCAGCCCCAGCATTTT. Its translation: CASSLDLGNQPQHF. The chain has TRBV18 and TRBJ1-5; D unresolved. The germline V gene encodes CDR1 KGHSH and CDR2 LQKENI. Trimming took off 4 bases at V and 2 bases at J, with 9 bases between the two ends. CDR3 length equals 14 residues. The complete variable domain, with remaining parts taken from reference TRBV18 and TRBJ1-5, reads NAGVMQNPRHLVRRRGQEARLRCSPMKGHSHVYWYRQLPEEGLKFMVYLQKENIIDESGMPKERFSAEFPKEGPSILRIQQVVRGDSAAYFCASSLDLGNQPQHFGDGTRLSIL.

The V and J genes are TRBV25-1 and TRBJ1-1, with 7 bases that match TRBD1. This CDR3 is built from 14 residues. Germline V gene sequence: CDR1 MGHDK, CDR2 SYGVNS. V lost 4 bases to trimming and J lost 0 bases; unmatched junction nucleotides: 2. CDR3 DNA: TGTGCCAGCAGTGTGGGACAGATGAACACTGAAGCTTTCTTT. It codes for CASSVGQMNTEAFF.

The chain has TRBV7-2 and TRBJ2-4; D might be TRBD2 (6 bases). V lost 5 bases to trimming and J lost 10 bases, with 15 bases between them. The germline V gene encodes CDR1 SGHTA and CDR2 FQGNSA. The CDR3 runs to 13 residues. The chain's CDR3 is CASSRSGDDIQYF. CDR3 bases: TGTGCCAGCAGCCGGTCGGGGGACGATATTCAGTACTTC.

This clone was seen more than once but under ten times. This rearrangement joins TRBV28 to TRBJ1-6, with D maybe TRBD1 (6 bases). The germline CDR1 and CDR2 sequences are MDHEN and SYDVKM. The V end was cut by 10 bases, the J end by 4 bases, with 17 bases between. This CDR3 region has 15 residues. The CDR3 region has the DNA TGTGCCACTACAAAAGGACAGCTTTATAATTCACCCCTCCACTTT. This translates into CATTKGQLYNSPLHF.

CDR3 bases: TGCGCCAGCAGCTTGGGCCAGGATGGGGAGGCTTTCTTT. Its protein is CASSLGQDGEAFF. J is TRBJ1-1 and V is TRBV5-1; D ambiguous. Looked up from germline, CDR1 is SGHRS and CDR2 is YFSETQ. This CDR3 region has 13 residues. V lost 0 bases, J lost 11 bases, and 14 bases lay in between.

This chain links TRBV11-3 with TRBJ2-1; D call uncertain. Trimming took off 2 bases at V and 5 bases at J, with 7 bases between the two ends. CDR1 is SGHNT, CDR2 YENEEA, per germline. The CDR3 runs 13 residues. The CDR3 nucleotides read TGTGCCAGCAGCTTAAATCCGGACAATGAGCAGTTCTTC. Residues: CASSLNPDNEQFF. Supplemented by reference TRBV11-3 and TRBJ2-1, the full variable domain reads EAGVVQSPRYKIIEKKQPVAFWCNPISGHNTLYWYLQNLGQGPELLIRYENEEAVDDSQLPKDRFSAERLKGVDSTLKIQPAELGDSAVYLCASSLNPDNEQFFGPGTRLTVL.

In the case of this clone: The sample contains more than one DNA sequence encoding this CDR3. The chain's CDR3 is CASSPGQGAYEQYF. The CDR3 DNA reads as TGTGCCAGCAGCCCCGGACAGGGGGCTTACGAGCAGTACTTC. The V gene is TRBV9, the J gene TRBJ2-7; 11 bases match TRBD1. V shed 4 bases and J 4 bases; nucleotides not matched to a gene: 4. This CDR3 contains 14 residues. CDR1 and CDR2 from the germline V gene are SGDLS and YYNGEE.